The rows below give T cell receptor beta chains drawn from one sample of a study of blood T cell repertoires in COVID-19. Generated by immunoSEQ multiplex PCR, the TCRdb table keeps only in-frame clones and is missing some. The sample lists hundreds of thousands of clones, about 90% seen once, with less than 3.5% in the top ten. Sequencing was carried out using peripheral blood. These receptors were collected from a woman aged 18-30 years who had recovered from COVID-19. Each CDR3 is given with its conserved first and last residue.

V: TRBV11-2
CDR3: CASSRGGSRFTDTQYF

V: TRBV2
CDR3: CASNRRDYSNQPQHF

V: TRBV19
CDR3: CASSIGLAGLETQYF

V: TRBV30
CDR3: CAWGKRGWYGYTF

V: TRBV5-1
CDR3: CASSLGGQGRETQYF

V: TRBV2
CDR3: CASTQEGSRSTQYF

V: TRBV7-9
CDR3: CASSSDWNYGYTF

V: TRBV6-5
CDR3: CASSYSGRTGTGGYTF

V: TRBV29-1
CDR3: CSVVETSGSSQYF

V: TRBV6-5
CDR3: CASGKDSYNEQFF

V: TRBV21-1
CDR3: CASSKVRGEIFNQPQHF

V: TRBV5-4
CDR3: CASSFEREAGDTQYF

V: TRBV30
CDR3: CAWASLKLFF